These T cell receptor beta chains were read from a single sample in a study of blood T cell repertoires in COVID-19. TCRdb's copy holds only in-frame clones and misses some; the assay was immunoSEQ multiplex PCR. Altogether more than 75,000 clones are present, 88% being singletons, with the ten largest covering about 7.6%. The material sequenced was peripheral blood. These receptors were taken from a woman in her 70s with acute or convalescent COVID-19. The CDR3 runs from the conserved cysteine through the conserved F or W. A D gene is named only where the DNA matches it firmly. Not all rows give a size; the values are once, few, many and, for expanded clones, a class.

>NA|NA|TRBV14|TRBJ2-1
CASSQERGRSYNEQFF
TGTGCCAGCAGCCAAGAGCGAGGGCGAAGTTACAATGAGCAGTTCTTC
>NA|TRBD2|TRBV9|TRBJ2-5
CASSDLRAGAQETQYF
TGTGCCAGCAGTGACCTTAGAGCGGGAGCACAAGAGACCCAGTACTTC
>NA|TRBD1|TRBV6-5|TRBJ2-7
CASSIDRGDEQYF
TGTGCCAGCAGTATAGACAGGGGCGACGAGCAGTACTTC
>few|NA|TRBV9|TRBJ1-1
CASSFRTEMNTEAFF
TGTGCCAGCAGCTTTAGGACAGAGATGAACACTGAAGCTTTCTTT
>NA|TRBD2|TRBV7-3|TRBJ2-7
CASSVAGGVNEQYF
TGTGCCAGCAGCGTAGCGGGAGGAGTCAACGAGCAGTACTTC
>NA|NA|TRBV15|TRBJ2-2
CATSRDGGVGELFF
TGTGCCACCAGCAGAGATGGCGGGGTCGGGGAGCTGTTTTTT
>NA|TRBD1|TRBV9|TRBJ1-1
CASSVEGAGEAFF
TGTGCCAGCAGCGTAGAGGGGGCAGGCGAAGCTTTCTTT
>NA|NA|TRBV11-2|TRBJ2-1
CASSLEPRDYNEQFF
TGTGCCAGCAGCTTAGAGCCCAGGGATTACAATGAGCAGTTCTTC
>NA|TRBD1|TRBV5-1|TRBJ1-2
CASSLPAGQGGSGYTF
TGCGCCAGCAGCTTGCCGGCCGGACAGGGAGGTAGTGGCTACACCTTC
>few|TRBD1|TRBV10-1|TRBJ1-4
CASSPGQGTTNEKLFF
TGCGCCAGCAGTCCGGGACAGGGAACAACTAATGAAAAACTGTTTTTT
>few|NA|TRBV28|TRBJ2-1
CASSPGYNEQFF
TGTGCCAGCAGTCCAGGTTACAATGAGCAGTTCTTC
>NA|NA|TRBV18|TRBJ1-3
CASSFRGTGNTIYF
TGTGCCAGCTCATTCCGGGGGACTGGAAACACCATATATTTT
>NA|NA|TRBV28|TRBJ2-7
CASGPLGREQYF
TGTGCCAGCGGACCCCTAGGGAGAGAGCAGTACTTC
>once|TRBD2|TRBV5-1|TRBJ2-7
CASSSGKLAGGPWVEQYF
TGCGCCAGCAGCTCCGGTAAGCTAGCGGGAGGGCCTTGGGTCGAGCAGTACTTC
>NA|NA|TRBV3-1/TRBV3-2|TRBJ1-2
CASSQDAGGYGFSPGYTF
TGTGCCAGCAGCCAAGACGCGGGGGGCTATGGCTTTAGCCCTGGCTACACCTTC
>NA|NA|TRBV6-6|TRBJ1-1
CASTEWRIGTEAFF
TGTGCCAGCACCGAATGGAGGATTGGCACTGAAGCTTTCTTT
>NA|TRBD2|TRBV11-2|TRBJ2-7
CASSRKMTSGDSYEQYF
TGTGCCAGCAGCCGAAAAATGACTAGCGGGGACTCCTACGAGCAGTACTTC
>NA|TRBD1|TRBV19|TRBJ1-4
CASSGRKTGAAGEKLFF
TGTGCCAGTAGTGGACGGAAGACAGGGGCCGCGGGTGAAAAACTGTTTTTT